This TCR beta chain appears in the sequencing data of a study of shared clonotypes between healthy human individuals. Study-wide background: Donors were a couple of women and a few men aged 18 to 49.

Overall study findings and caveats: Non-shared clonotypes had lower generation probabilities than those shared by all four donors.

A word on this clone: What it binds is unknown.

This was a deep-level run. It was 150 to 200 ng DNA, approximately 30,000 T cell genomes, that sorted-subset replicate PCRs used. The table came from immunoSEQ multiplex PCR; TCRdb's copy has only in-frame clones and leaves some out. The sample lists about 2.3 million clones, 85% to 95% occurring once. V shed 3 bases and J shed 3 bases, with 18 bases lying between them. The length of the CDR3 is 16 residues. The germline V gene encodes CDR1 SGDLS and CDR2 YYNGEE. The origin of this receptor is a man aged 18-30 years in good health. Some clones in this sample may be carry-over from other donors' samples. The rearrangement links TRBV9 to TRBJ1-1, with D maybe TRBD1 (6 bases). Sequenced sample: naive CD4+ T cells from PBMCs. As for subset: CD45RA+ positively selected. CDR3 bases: TGTGCCAGCAGCGAGTCGGGATGGGGGCCAGACACTGAAGCTTTCTTT. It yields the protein CASSESGWGPDTEAFF.